This TCR beta chain was obtained from a study of T cells expressing NK-cell markers. Study-wide results and caveats: Dominant NKG2C+ clonotypes accounted for roughly 1.0-8% of CD8+ T cells in a handful of donors.

Germline assignment: CDR1 SGHTA and CDR2 FQGNSA. This CDR3 comprises 13 residues. Comments on this clonotype: Its antigen remains unidentified.

TCRdb re-called the 5' RACE reads and catalogs CDR3 proteins one per entry, DNA excluded. This table holds approximately 460,000 distinct CDR3 sequences. The clonotype was recovered from a woman between 18 and 69 years old in good health. Sequencing was performed on blood T cells: a sorted CD56 or NKG2C T cell subset, CD4+ or CD8+ T cells, or bulk PBMC T cells (not recorded which). The V and J genes are TRBV7-2 and TRBJ1-5. The CDR3 loop is CASSLPGNQPQHF.